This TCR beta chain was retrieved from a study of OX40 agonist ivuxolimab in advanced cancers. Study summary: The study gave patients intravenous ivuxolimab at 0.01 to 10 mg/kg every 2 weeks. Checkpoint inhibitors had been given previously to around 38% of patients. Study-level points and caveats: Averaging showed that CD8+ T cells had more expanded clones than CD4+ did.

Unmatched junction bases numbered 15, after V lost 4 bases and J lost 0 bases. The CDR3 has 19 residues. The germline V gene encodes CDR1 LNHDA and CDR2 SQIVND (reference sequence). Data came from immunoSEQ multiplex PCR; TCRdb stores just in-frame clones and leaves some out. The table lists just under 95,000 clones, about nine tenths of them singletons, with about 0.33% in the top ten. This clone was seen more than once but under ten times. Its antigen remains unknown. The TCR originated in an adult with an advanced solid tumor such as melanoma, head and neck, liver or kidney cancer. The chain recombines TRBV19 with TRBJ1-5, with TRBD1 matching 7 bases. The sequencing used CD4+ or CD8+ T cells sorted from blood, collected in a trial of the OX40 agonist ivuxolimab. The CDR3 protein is CASSRLGTGAVISNQPQHF. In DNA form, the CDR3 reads TGTGCCAGTAGTAGGCTGGGTACAGGGGCAGTCATTAGCAATCAGCCCCAGCATTTT.